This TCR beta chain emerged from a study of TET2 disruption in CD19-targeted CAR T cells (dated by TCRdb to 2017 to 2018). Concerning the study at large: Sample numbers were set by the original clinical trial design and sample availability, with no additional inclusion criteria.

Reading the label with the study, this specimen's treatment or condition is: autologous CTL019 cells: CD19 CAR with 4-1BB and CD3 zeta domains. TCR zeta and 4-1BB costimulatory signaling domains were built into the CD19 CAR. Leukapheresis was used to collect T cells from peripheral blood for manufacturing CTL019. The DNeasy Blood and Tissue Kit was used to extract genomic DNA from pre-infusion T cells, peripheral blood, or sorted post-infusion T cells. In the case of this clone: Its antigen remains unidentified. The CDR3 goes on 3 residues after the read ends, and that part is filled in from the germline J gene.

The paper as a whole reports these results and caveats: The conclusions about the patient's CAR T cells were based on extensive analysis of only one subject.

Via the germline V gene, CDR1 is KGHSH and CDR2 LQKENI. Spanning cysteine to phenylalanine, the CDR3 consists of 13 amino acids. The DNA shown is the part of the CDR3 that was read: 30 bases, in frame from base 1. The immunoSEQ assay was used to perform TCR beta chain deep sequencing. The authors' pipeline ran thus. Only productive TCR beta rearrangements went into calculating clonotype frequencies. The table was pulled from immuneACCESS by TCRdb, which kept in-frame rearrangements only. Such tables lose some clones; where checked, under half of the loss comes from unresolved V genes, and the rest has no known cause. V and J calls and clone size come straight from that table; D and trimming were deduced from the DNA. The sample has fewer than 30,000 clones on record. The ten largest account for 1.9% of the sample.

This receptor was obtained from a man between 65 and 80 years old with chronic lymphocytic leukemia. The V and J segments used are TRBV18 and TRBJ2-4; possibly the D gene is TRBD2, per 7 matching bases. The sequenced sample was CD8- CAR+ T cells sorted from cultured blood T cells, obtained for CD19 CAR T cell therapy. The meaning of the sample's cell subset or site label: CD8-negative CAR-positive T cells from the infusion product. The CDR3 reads CASSPRGAEGQYF. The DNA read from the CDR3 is TGTGCCAGCTCACCCCGGGGGGCCGAGGGT.